The sequence of this T cell receptor beta chain was determined in a study of T cells in Graves' hyperthyroidism and ophthalmopathy (dated by TCRdb to the late 2010s). Regarding the complete study: To identify TCR V-J signatures that set the groups apart, the researchers used a discovery cohort of about a hundred patients, made up of 43 with Graves' ophthalmopathy and about 55 with stable Graves' hyperthyroidism. Prospective prediction of ophthalmopathy was tested in an independent validation cohort of approximately 18 hyperthyroidism patients and 15 to 17 patients who later progressed to ophthalmopathy. The approximately 100 discovery patients were divided at random into training and test sets in a 7:3 ratio. The study also compared thyroid tissue and blood T-cell repertoires from a handful of Graves' hyperthyroidism patients. After blood sampling, hyperthyroidism patients were treated with methimazole at a starting dose of 30 mg daily, and ophthalmopathy patients were treated with high-dose intravenous methylprednisolone. The paper reports TCR Vbeta CDR3 sequencing of more than 120 peripheral blood samples: 43 ophthalmopathy, under 85 hyperthyroidism and around 17 progressor patients. The research as a whole found: A 13 V-J signature model separated ophthalmopathy from stable hyperthyroidism, with approximately 87% sensitivity and about 81% specificity in cross-validation and 80%/75% in testing. During validation, the model predicted progression to ophthalmopathy a median of roughly six months ahead of onset, with more than 55% sensitivity and almost 75% specificity. Sample size was not statistically predetermined, and blinding of investigators to group allocation was not performed. Blood samples also contained most of the expanded thyroid clonotypes (frequency above 0.001), which suggests that blood repertoires may reflect thyroid immune responses.

Exclusion was applied to patients with uncontrolled infections, other autoimmune diseases, pregnancy or lactation. Diagnoses were based on clinical symptoms, serum thyroxine and TRAb, thyroid ultrasound and orbital computed tomography. Trizol reagent was used to extract total RNA, and RNA quality was then checked on an Agilent 2100 Bioanalyzer. In its sample, this clonotype was seen a few times. This receptor's antigen is unknown. It has no much larger one-base neighbor in the sample; base qualities were not kept. The germline V gene sets CDR1 to SGHDN and CDR2 to FVKESK. Measured from the cysteine to the phenylalanine, the CDR3 is 16 residues long. Left in the record is the CDR3 DNA by itself, 48 bases read in frame from the first base. V sheds 2 bases and J sheds 4 bases, leaving 17 bases between their ends. TCR beta CDR3 regions were amplified from RNA transcripts. A first-round RT-PCR of the TCR CDR3 used the HTBI primer set with the Qiagen OneStep RT-PCR kit. A second multiplex PCR round built the libraries, followed by size selection and purification. Libraries were sequenced paired-end with 100 bp reads on an Illumina HiSeq2000. As for the original processing: SOAPnuke was used to process the raw data, removing reads that contained adapters or uncalled bases, had a mean Phred below 15, or lacked an exact match to the constant primer or identifier. COPE v1.2.5 was used to merge high-quality paired reads, and clonotypes were defined as unique nucleotide sequences. MiTCR v1.1 was used to align clonotypes to the IMGT TRBV, TRBD and TRBJ reference segments. The analysis included only V-J combinations with a frequency above 0.0001, which together covered around 99% of the repertoires. A TCS score was defined as the ratio between F50 (clonal expansion) and ExV (chaos), using BLOSUM62-based TCRdist between CDR3 peptides within each V-J. Welch's t-statistics and random forest reduced some 510 V-J features to 13, which were used in a naive Bayes classifier (R e1071). The similarity between thyroid and blood repertoires was quantified using the Morisita-Horn index. TCRdb cleaned the public reads at Q25 with fastp, built clones with MiXCR and kept in-frame beta chains. Duplicate CDR3 protein sequences are folded into a single record with the most common DNA and genes. TCRdb's processing, not the authors', yielded these V and J calls. The sample profile shows hundreds of thousands of distinct CDR3 sequences; 45% of them were found once. Of the sample, less than 9% falls within the top ten clones.

This TCR was recovered from an adult man with Graves' disease, either hyperthyroidism or ophthalmopathy (not recorded which). The sample consisted of peripheral blood or thyroid tissue (not recorded which). Recombination connected TRBV14 to TRBJ1-1; the D gene is possibly TRBD1, with 5 bases matching. The nucleotide sequence is given as TGTGCCAGCAGCCAATTTTCGGACACAACCACCACTGAAGCTTTCTTT. It codes for CASSQFSDTTTTEAFF.